These 9 T cell receptor beta chains share one sample of origin, sequenced in a study of T cell responses to AZD1222 COVID-19 vaccine. The repertoire was sequenced with immunoSEQ multiplex PCR; TCRdb's copy has only in-frame clones and lacks some. Counted here are about 90,000 clones, 70% to 90% occurring once; the ten biggest clones make up around an eighth. The sequences come from peripheral blood, collected 28 days after the second AZD1222 dose. The receptors originated from an adult who received the AZD1222 COVID-19 vaccine.

This sequence joins TRBV2 and TRBJ2-7; D not certain. The germline V gene has CDR1 SNHLY and CDR2 FYNNEI. The CDR3 is 13 residues long. The germline V and J ends were trimmed by 9 bases and 0 bases, with 12 bases remaining between them. The CDR3 region has the DNA TGTGCCAGGCGGACGGAGAGCTCCTACGAGCAGTACTTC. Protein: CARRTESSYEQYF.

The chain recombines TRBV18 with TRBJ1-5, with TRBD1 as a possible D gene (6 bases). Trimming took off 5 bases at V and 3 bases at J, with 11 bases between the two ends. The CDR3 loop spans 14 amino acids. Germline lookup yields CDR1 KGHSH and CDR2 LQKENI. CDR3 region: CASSVGQINQPQHF. DNA of the CDR3: TGTGCCAGCTCAGTTGGACAGATCAATCAGCCCCAGCATTTT.

The chain links TRBV5-4 to TRBJ1-1; TRBD1 matches at 9 bases. V dropped 4 bases and J dropped 11; count of bases not matched to a gene: 9. The CDR3 is 13 amino acids. In germline, CDR1 is SGHNT, CDR2 YYREEE (reference sequence). The CDR3 region is CASSARDRAGAFF. Here the CDR3 DNA reads TGTGCCAGCAGCGCCCGGGACAGGGCGGGCGCTTTCTTT.

The gene calls are TRBV3-1 (or the pseudogene TRBV3-2) and TRBJ2-1; D is uncertain. The CDR3 extends over 13 amino acids. Trimming took off 5 bases at V and 10 bases at J, with 15 bases between the two ends. Per the germline V gene, CDR1 is LGHDT and CDR2 is YNNKEL (reference sequence). CDR3 DNA sequence: TGTGCCAGCAGCACCCCCAGAGGTAGGGAGCAGTTCTTC. Translating it yields CASSTPRGREQFF.

The chain carries TRBV7-2 and TRBJ2-3, with unresolved D. The CDR3 extends over 14 amino acids. V was trimmed by 5 bases and J by 3 bases, leaving 12 bases between them. CDR1 and CDR2 (germline): SGHTA, FQGNSA. The CDR3 nucleotides read TGTGCCAGCAGCCTTAGGAAAATGACAGATACGCAGTATTTT. Its translation is CASSLRKMTDTQYF.

This clone was counted between two and nine times. The chain joins TRBV25-1 to TRBJ1-2, with 8 nucleotides matching TRBD1. From germline, CDR1 is MGHDK and CDR2 SYGVNS. This CDR3 spans 13 amino acids. The trim removed 8 bases at V and 6 bases at J, leaving 8 bases unmatched. CDR3 nucleotide sequence: TGTGCCAGCGCAAAACAGGGGGGCCATGGCTACACCTTC. It translates to CASAKQGGHGYTF.

This sequence joins TRBV5-1 and TRBJ1-1; D may be TRBD1 (5 bases). The V end was cut by 4 bases, the J end by 0 bases, with 10 bases between. From germline, CDR1 is SGHRS and CDR2 YFSETQ. This CDR3 has 14 residues. CDR3 region: CASSPEGLNTEAFF. In DNA, the CDR3 is TGCGCCAGCAGCCCCGAGGGACTGAACACTGAAGCTTTCTTT.

The CDR3 is CASSHGQVGRENIQYF. The DNA for the CDR3 is TGCGCCAGCAGCCACGGACAGGTTGGCAGGGAAAACATTCAGTACTTC. The chain links TRBV4-1 to TRBJ2-4; 7 positions match TRBD1. V was clipped by 3 bases and J by 5 bases; unmatched bases: 10. The CDR3 length is 16 residues. CDR1 is MGHRA, CDR2 YSYEKL, per germline.

V and J are TRBV7-7 and TRBJ2-2, with TRBD1 matching 9 bases. Germline lookup yields CDR1 SSHAT and CDR2 FNYEAQ (reference sequence). The CDR3 sequence is 17 residues long. CDR3 nucleotides: TGTGCTAGCGCCAAACCTACAGGGGGCCCTAACACCGGGGAGCTGTTTTTT. It yields the protein CASAKPTGGPNTGELFF. Variable domain in full (rest from reference TRBV7-7 and TRBJ2-2): GAGVSQSPRYKVTKRGQDVTLRCDPISSHATLYWYQQALGQGPEFLTYFNYEAQPDKSGLPSDRFSAERPEGSISTLTIQRTEQRDSAMYRCASAKPTGGPNTGELFFGEGSRLTVL.